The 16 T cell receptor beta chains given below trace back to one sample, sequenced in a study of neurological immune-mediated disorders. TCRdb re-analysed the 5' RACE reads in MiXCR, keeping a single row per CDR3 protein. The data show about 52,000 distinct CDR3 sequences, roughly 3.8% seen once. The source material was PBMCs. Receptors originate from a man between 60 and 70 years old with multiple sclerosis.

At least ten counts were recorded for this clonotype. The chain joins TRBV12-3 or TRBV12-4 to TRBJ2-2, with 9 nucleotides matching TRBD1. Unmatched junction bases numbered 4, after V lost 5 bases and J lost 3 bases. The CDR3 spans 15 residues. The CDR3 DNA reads TGTGCCAGCAGTAACAGGGGGCGGGACACCGGGGAGCTGTTTTTT. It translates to CASSNRGRDTGELFF.

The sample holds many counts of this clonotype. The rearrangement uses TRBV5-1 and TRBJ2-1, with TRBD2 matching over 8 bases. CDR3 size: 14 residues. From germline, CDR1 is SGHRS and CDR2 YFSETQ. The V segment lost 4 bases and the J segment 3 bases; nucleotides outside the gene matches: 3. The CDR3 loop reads CASSTAGVYNEQFF. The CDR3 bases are TGCGCCAGCAGCACAGCGGGAGTCTACAATGAGCAGTTCTTC.

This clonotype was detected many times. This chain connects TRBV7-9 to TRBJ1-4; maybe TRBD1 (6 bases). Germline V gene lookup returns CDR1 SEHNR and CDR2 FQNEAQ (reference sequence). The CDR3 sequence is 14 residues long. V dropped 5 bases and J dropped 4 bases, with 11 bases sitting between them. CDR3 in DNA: TGTGCCAGCAGCCAAGGACAGCTTAATGAAAAACTGTTTTTT. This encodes CASSQGQLNEKLFF. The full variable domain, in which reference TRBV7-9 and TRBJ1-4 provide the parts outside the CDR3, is DTGVSQNPRHKITKRGQNVTFRCDPISEHNRLYWYRQTLGQGPEFLTYFQNEAQLEKSRLLSDRFSAERPKGSFSTLEIQRTEQGDSAMYLCASSQGQLNEKLFFGSGTQLSVL.

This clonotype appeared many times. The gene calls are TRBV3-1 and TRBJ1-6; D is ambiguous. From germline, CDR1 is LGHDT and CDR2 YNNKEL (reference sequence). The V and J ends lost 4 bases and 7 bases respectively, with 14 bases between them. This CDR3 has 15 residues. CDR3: CASSLGGGQNSPLHF. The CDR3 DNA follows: TGTGCCAGCAGCCTTGGTGGCGGTCAAAATTCACCCCTCCACTTT.

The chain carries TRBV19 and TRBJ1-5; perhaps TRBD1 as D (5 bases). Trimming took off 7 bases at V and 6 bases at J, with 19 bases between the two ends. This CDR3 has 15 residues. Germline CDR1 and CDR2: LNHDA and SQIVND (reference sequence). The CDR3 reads CASIPSGAPGQPQHF. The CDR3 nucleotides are TGTGCCAGTATTCCCTCCGGGGCCCCGGGTCAGCCCCAGCATTTT.

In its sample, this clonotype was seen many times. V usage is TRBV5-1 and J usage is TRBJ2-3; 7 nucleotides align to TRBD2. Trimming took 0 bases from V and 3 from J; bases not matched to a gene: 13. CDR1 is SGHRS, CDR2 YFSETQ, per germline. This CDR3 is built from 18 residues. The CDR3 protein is CASSLASFSGTSTDTQYF. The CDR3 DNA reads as TGCGCCAGCAGCTTGGCCAGTTTCAGCGGGACTTCTACAGATACGCAGTATTTT.

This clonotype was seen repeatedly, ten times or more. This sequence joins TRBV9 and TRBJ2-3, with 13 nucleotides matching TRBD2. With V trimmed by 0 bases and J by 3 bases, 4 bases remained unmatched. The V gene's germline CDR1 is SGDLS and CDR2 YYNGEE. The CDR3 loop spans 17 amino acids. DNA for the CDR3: TGTGCCAGCAGCGTAGTCCCGGGACTAGCGGGGACAGATACGCAGTATTTT. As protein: CASSVVPGLAGTDTQYF. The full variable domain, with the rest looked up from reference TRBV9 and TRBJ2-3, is DSGVTQTPKHLITATGQRVTLRCSPRSGDLSVYWYQQSLDQGLQFLIQYYNGEERAKGNILERFSAQQFPDLHSELNLSSLELGDSALYFCASSVVPGLAGTDTQYFGPGTRLTVL.

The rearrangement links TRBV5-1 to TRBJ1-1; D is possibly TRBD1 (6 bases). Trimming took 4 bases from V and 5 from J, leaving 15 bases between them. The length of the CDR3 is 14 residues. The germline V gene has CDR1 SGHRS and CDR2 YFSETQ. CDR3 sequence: CASSPGVLGTEAFF. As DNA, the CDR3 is TGCGCCAGCAGCCCAGGGGTTTTAGGAACTGAAGCTTTCTTT.

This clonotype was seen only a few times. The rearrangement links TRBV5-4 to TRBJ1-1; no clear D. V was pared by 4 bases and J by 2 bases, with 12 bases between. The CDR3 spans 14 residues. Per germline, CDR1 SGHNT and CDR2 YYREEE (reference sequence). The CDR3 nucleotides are TGTGCCAGCAGCCGTGAAGGAGTTAACACTGAAGCTTTCTTT. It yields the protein CASSREGVNTEAFF. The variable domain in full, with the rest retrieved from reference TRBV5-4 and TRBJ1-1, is ETGVTQSPTHLIKTRGQQVTLRCSSQSGHNTVSWYQQALGQGPQFIFQYYREEENGRGNFPPRFSGLQFPNYSSELNVNALELDDSALYLCASSREGVNTEAFFGQGTRLTVV.

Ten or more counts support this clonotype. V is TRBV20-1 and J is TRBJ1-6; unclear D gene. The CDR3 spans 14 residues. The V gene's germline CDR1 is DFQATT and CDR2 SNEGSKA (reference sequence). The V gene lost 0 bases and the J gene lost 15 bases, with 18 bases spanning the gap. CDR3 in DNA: TGCAGTGCTAGAGATAGGGCGAGCGTTTCTTACCTCCACTTT. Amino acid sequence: CSARDRASVSYLHF.

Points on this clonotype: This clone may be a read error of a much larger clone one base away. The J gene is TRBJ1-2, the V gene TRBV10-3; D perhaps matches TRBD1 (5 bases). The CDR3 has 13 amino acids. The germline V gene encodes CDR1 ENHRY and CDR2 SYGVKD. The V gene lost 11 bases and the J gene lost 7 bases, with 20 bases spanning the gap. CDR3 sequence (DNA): TGTGCCTACCGACAGTCGATGGAACGTGGCTACACCTTC. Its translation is CAYRQSMERGYTF.

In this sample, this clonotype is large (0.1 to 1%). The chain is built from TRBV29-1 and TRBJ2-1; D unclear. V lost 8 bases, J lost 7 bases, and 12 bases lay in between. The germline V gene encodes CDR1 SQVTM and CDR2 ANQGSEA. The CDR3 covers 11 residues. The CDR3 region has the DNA TGCAGCTCGGGCCTGGGGAATGAGCAGTTCTTC. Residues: CSSGLGNEQFF.

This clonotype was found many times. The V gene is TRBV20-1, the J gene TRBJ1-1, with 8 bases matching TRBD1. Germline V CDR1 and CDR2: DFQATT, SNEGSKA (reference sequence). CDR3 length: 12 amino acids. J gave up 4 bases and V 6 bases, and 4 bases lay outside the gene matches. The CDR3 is CSATDRGTEAFF. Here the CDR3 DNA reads TGCAGTGCGACCGACAGGGGCACTGAAGCTTTCTTT.

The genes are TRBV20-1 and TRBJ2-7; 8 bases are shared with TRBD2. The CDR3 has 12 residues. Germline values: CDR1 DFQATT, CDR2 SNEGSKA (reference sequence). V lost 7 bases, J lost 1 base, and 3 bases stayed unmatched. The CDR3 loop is CSVQRESYEQYF. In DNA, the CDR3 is TGCAGTGTCCAGCGGGAGTCCTACGAGCAGTACTTC.

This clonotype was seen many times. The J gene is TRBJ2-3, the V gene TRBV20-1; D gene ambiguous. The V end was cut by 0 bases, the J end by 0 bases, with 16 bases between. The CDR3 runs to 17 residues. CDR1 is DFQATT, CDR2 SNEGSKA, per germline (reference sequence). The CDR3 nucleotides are TGCAGTGCTAGAGAGTTCGGGTGGGGTTTGAGCACAGATACGCAGTATTTT. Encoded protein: CSAREFGWGLSTDTQYF.

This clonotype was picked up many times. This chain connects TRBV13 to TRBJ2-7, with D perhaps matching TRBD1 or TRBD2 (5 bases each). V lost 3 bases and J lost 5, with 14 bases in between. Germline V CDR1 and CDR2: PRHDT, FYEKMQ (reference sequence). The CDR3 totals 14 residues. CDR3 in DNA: TGTGCCAGCAGCTTCAGGGTGATCGGGGACGAGCAGTACTTC. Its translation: CASSFRVIGDEQYF.